These 13 T cell receptor beta chains came from one sample sequenced in a study of vaccination and CD4 T cells after COVID-19. Treatment described: approximately nine-day PBMC culture with coronavirus spike peptide pools or control peptides (ViraFEST assay). These receptors lack a known antigen. The Oncomine TCR Beta short-read assay generated sequence data from the DNA of cultured CD4+ T cells. TCRdb called the PCR reads again in MiXCR, with one record for every CDR3 protein. The table records about 9,500 distinct CDR3 sequences, 66% of them present only once. The sequenced material came from CD4+ T cells from blood, cultured in vitro. These receptors were collected from a human donor who had recovered from COVID-19.

Details on this clonotype: Mismatch with germline at one junction end may stem from a read error. The rearrangement uses TRBV11-2 and TRBJ1-2, with D perhaps matching TRBD1 (6 bases). CDR3 length: 16 residues. In germline, CDR1 is SGHAT, CDR2 FQNNGV. The CDR3 DNA reads TGTGCCAGCAGTTTAGGGAATCCGGGACAAGCGGATGGCTACACCTTC. As protein: CASSLGNPGQADGYTF.

This clonotype was detected a few times. The V gene is TRBV7-2, the J gene TRBJ1-6; the D is unclear. Deletions cut 1 base from V and 8 bases from J, with 12 bases between. This CDR3 is built from 15 residues. Germline CDR1 and CDR2: SGHTA and FQGNSA. The CDR3: CASSLVWGGYSPLHF. CDR3 DNA sequence: TGTGCCAGCAGCTTAGTATGGGGAGGTTATTCACCCCTCCACTTT. Full variable domain (outside the CDR3, taken from reference TRBV7-2 and TRBJ1-6): GAGVSQSPSNKVTEKGKDVELRCDPISGHTALYWYRQSLGQGLEFLIYFQGNSAPDKSGLPSDRFSAERTGGSVSTLTIQRTQQEDSAVYLCASSLVWGGYSPLHFGNGTRLTVT.

The chain employs TRBV21-1 and TRBJ1-5. TRBV21-1 represents a pseudogene. This CDR3 region has 14 residues. The CDR3 DNA follows: TGTGCCAGCTTGGACGGGTGGATCAATCAGCCCCAGCATTTT. Its translation is CASLDGWINQPQHF.

The chain couples TRBV7-2 to TRBJ2-3; TRBD1 matches 7 bases. Germline values: CDR1 SGHTA, CDR2 FQGNSA. With V trimmed by 1 base and J by 5 bases, 3 bases remained unmatched. The CDR3 covers 14 residues. The CDR3 reads CASSLVRGIDTQYF. Written as DNA, the CDR3 is TGTGCCAGCAGCTTAGTCAGGGGGATAGATACGCAGTATTTT.

This chain connects TRBV6-5 to TRBJ2-1; D possibly corresponds to TRBD1 (6 bases). CDR3 size: 16 residues. Germline lookup yields CDR1 MNHEY and CDR2 SVGAGI. Trimming cost V 3 bases and J 3 bases, with 15 bases left between them. Written as DNA, the CDR3 is TGTGCCAGCAGTTATCAACAGGGTTCAATCTACAATGAGCAGTTCTTC. Translated, it gives CASSYQQGSIYNEQFF.

The chain carries TRBV20-1 and TRBJ1-1, with 7 nucleotides matching TRBD1. The CDR3 runs 13 residues. CDR1 is DFQATT, CDR2 SNEGSKA, per germline (reference sequence). V dropped 5 bases and J dropped 4; count of bases not matched to a gene: 7. In DNA form, the CDR3 reads TGCAGTGCTCCCTTACAGGGGTCCACTGAAGCTTTCTTT. Its protein product is CSAPLQGSTEAFF.

This clonotype has only one observation. The gene calls are TRBV2 and TRBJ2-1, with D possibly being TRBD2 (6 bases). The V gene's germline CDR1 is SNHLY and CDR2 FYNNEI. The CDR3 is 16 residues long. Deletions cut 6 bases from V and 1 base from J, with 16 bases between. The CDR3, as DNA: TGTGCCAGCAGCCCCCTCGGGGGAAAATCCTACAATGAGCAGTTCTTC. The encoded protein is CASSPLGGKSYNEQFF.

The chain links TRBV5-4 to TRBJ2-5; D not certain. CDR1 and CDR2 (germline): SGHNT, YYREEE (reference sequence). There are 12 residues in the CDR3. The V and J ends lost 4 bases and 1 base respectively, with 5 bases between them. CDR3 in DNA: TGTGCCAGCAGCCAACCCCAAGAGACCCAGTACTTC. As protein: CASSQPQETQYF.

The genes are TRBV15 and TRBJ2-5; 9 positions agree with TRBD2. V was clipped by 0 bases and J by 3 bases; unmatched bases: 5. This CDR3 region has 16 residues. CDR1 is LNHNV and CDR2 is YYDKDF in the germline V gene (reference sequence). In DNA form, the CDR3 reads TGTGCCACCAGCAGAGATCATCCTAGCGGGGAAGAGACCCAGTACTTC. This gives the protein CATSRDHPSGEETQYF.

V gene TRBV7-9 combines with J gene TRBJ1-5, with D possibly TRBD1 on 6 matching bases. This CDR3 has 14 residues. Germline V gene sequence: CDR1 SEHNR, CDR2 FQNEAQ (reference sequence). With 5 bases removed from V and 4 bases from J, the gap between germline ends came to 12 bases. The CDR3 DNA is TGTGCCAGCAGCCGGACAGCGGAAAATCAGCCCCAGCATTTT. Translating it yields CASSRTAENQPQHF.

This rearrangement joins TRBV24-1 to TRBJ1-5, with a weak D call TRBD1 (6 bases). Looked up from germline, CDR1 is KGHDR and CDR2 is SFDVKD. V was clipped by 0 bases and J by 5 bases, with 22 bases between them. The CDR3 has 19 residues. DNA for the CDR3: TGTGCCACCAGTGATTTGTTCCGGGGGCATGACCGGCTTTATCAGCCCCAGCATTTT. Residues: CATSDLFRGHDRLYQPQHF.

The chain joins TRBV6-1 to TRBJ2-3; TRBD2 agrees at 11 bases. The CDR3 loop spans 16 amino acids. With 4 bases clipped from V and 2 bases from J, the junction kept 5 bases outside the gene matches. CDR1 is MNHNS, CDR2 SASEGT, per germline. The CDR3, as DNA: TGTGCCAGCAGTGCTAGCGGGGGGTCAATCACAGATACGCAGTATTTT. Translating it yields CASSASGGSITDTQYF.

The rearrangement uses TRBV19 and TRBJ2-5, with D perhaps TRBD1 (5 bases). The germline CDR1 and CDR2 sequences are LNHDA and SQIVND (reference sequence). CDR3 length: 13 amino acids. Trimming took off 3 bases at V and 2 bases at J, with 7 bases between the two ends. In DNA form, the CDR3 reads TGTGCCAGTAGTATTCAGGGTCAAGAGACCCAGTACTTC. It is translated as CASSIQGQETQYF.